This T cell receptor beta chain was retrieved from a study of blood T cell repertoires in COVID-19 (dated by TCRdb to the early 2020s). Regarding the complete study: Collaborator samples came from the United States, Italy and Spain and covered acute and convalescent phases of COVID-19. The prospective study material was composed of cDNA or gDNA derived from T cells, B-cell-depleted T cells, or PBMCs. The repertoires were made available in a free public database intended to serve as a resource for research on the immune response to SARS-CoV-2. The samples were drawn from two sources: the first 160 participants of the ongoing ImmuneRACE study, and 950 to 1,500 subjects contributed by 6 global collaborators. Subjects who had been exposed to COVID-19, were actively infected with it, or had recovered from it provided the deeply sampled blood TCRbeta repertoires that made up the dataset. Where available, HLA class I and class II types were taken from metadata supplied by the sample provider and were not determined by assay-based typing. Nearly every sample came with metadata listing a de-identified subject ID, COVID-19 status, age in years and sex.

Whole blood was collected in K2EDTA tubes by collaborating institutions according to the institutions' own protocols. For TCRbeta analysis, collaborators shipped samples as frozen whole blood, isolated PBMCs, or DNA extracted from either of those sample types. The CDR3 measures 13 amino acids from cysteine to phenylalanine. The sequence is cut down to CDR3 DNA, 39 bases in frame from base 1. Relative to germline, V is missing 2 bases and J is missing 8 bases, with 2 bases of the junction outside any gene match. The germline V gene (reference sequence) sets CDR1 to MNHEY and CDR2 to SMNVEV. Study-wide conclusions, independent of this receptor: The amount of clinical and demographic metadata varied by source and participant and was provided uncurated.

The immunoSEQ Assay, a bias-controlled multiplex PCR, was used to amplify TCRbeta CDR3 regions from genomic DNA. Turning to the authors' computational methods: Nucleated cell counts per sample were estimated from amplification of reference gene primers within the assay. To quantify the absolute abundance of each unique TCRbeta CDR3 rearrangement, sequence reads were collapsed and filtered. For each sample, productive Simpson clonality was calculated by taking the square root of Simpson's diversity index across productive rearrangements. The clones in this table, taken by TCRdb from immuneACCESS, are in-frame only. Not every clone is retained; where verified, under half of the shortfall comes from an unresolved V gene, and the cause of the rest is unknown. D and trimming were read from the DNA, whereas the V and J calls and clone size are those reported in that table. The sample data list a few hundred thousand clones, and 86% of these were observed just once. The biggest ten clones account for around 3% of the sample.

Comments on this clone: It has no known antigen specificity. No base qualities exist here, and no much larger clone lies one base off it.

The TCR comes from a woman between 25 and 40 years old with active or convalescent COVID-19. The chain couples TRBV27 to TRBJ1-4; TRBD1 aligns with 7 central bases. Sequencing was done on a sample of peripheral blood. In nucleotide form, the sequence is TGTGCCAGCAGTTTAACACAGGGGGAAAAACTGTTTTTT. Its product reads: CASSLTQGEKLFF.